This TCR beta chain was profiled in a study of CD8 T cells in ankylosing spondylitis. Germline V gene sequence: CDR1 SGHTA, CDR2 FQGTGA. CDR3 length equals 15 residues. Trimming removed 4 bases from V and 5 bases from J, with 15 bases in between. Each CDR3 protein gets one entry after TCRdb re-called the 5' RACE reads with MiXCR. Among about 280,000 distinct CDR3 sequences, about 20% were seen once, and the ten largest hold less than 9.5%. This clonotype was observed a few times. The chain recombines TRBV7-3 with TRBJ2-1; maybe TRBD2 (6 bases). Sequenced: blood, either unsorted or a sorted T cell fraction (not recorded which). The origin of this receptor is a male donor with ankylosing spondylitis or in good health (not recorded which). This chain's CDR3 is CASSSLPGLNNEQFF. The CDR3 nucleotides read TGTGCCAGCAGCTCACTACCGGGACTGAACAATGAGCAGTTCTTC.